This T cell receptor beta chain stems from a study of shared T cell receptors in the human thymus. With 1 base removed from V and 3 bases from J, the gap between germline ends came to 15 bases. The V gene's germline CDR1 is MGHDK and CDR2 SYGVNS. This CDR3 has 16 amino acids. The assay was immunoSEQ multiplex PCR, and TCRdb's table has in-frame clones only and misses some. The data show hundreds of thousands of clones, about 87% seen once. The same data also went into a second study, on human thymus T cells. That paper adds: Among the donors, all were healthy Finnish infants having corrective surgery for congenital heart defects. Thymic tissue was derived from resections collected during corrective heart surgery. V and J gene usage appeared biased in thymic and blood repertoires. Reports from related research described highly overlapping thymic repertoires among unrelated individuals.

The chain uses TRBV25-1 and TRBJ2-5; possible D gene TRBD2, 5 bases. The sample was thymocytes. The sequence was collected from a boy less than two years old with a congenital heart defect. As DNA, the CDR3 is TGTGCCAGCAGTGAATTTTACGGGATGCAAGAAGAGACCCAGTACTTC. This translates into CASSEFYGMQEETQYF.